The 27 T cell receptor beta chains in this list originate from one sample, sequenced in a study of CD8+CD57+ T cells in acquired aplastic anemia (dated by TCRdb to 2017 to 2018). The instrument was an Illumina HiSeq 2000. Genomic DNA was used as template for profiling of TCR beta VDJ combinations and CDR3 sequences. Using fastp at Q25 and MiXCR, TCRdb reprocessed the public reads and kept productive beta chains. For every CDR3 protein sequence, its rows merge into one entry that carries the most common genes and DNA. The sample table lists 310,000 or so distinct CDR3 sequences, under 65% of them with a count of one. The leading ten clones occupy under 1.5% of the sample. Expansion of CD8+CD57+ cells had been shown by flow cytometry in the patients chosen for sequencing. Sequenced material: sorted CD4+, CD8+, or CD8+CD57+ T cells (not recorded which) from PBMCs. The receptors derive from a human donor with aplastic anemia.

This clonotype was counted at least ten times. The genes are TRBV6-5 and TRBJ1-2; 8 positions match TRBD1. Trimming took 2 bases from V and 3 from J; bases not matched to a gene: 5. The CDR3 has 15 residues. Germline V gene sequence: CDR1 MNHEY, CDR2 SVGAGI. The CDR3 protein is CASSYRPDRDYGYTF. The CDR3 DNA follows: TGTGCCAGCAGTTACCGGCCGGACAGGGACTATGGCTACACCTTC.

A remark on this clonotype: A much larger clone lies one base from this, so it may be a read error. The rearrangement uses TRBV5-6 and TRBJ2-3; 8 bases map to TRBD1. Per the germline V gene, CDR1 is SGHDT and CDR2 is YYEEEE. V gave up 4 bases and J gave up 8 bases; unmatched junction bases: 12. The CDR3 extends over 15 amino acids. The DNA for the CDR3 is TGTGCCAGCAGCCGAACCGGACAGGGTTCAGCTACGCAGTATTTT. Its protein product is CASSRTGQGSATQYF.

This clonotype was detected ten times or more. This may stem from a read error, because a much larger clone lies one nucleotide away. The chain recombines TRBV20-1 with TRBJ2-5, with TRBD2 matching 13 bases. Germline V lookup: CDR1 DFQATT, CDR2 SNEGSKA (reference sequence). The length of the CDR3 is 15 residues. The CDR3 here is CSATGLAGEVETQHF. CDR3 DNA sequence: TGCAGTGCTACCGGACTAGCGGGAGAGGTAGAGACCCAGCACTTC.

The chain is built from TRBV7-2 and TRBJ2-7; TRBD1 or TRBD2 may be the D gene (7 bases each). Germline lookup yields CDR1 SGHTA and CDR2 FQGNSA. The CDR3 length is 15 residues. V shed 3 bases and J shed 6 bases, with 18 bases lying between them. In DNA form, the CDR3 reads TGTGCCAGCAGCTTCTCACCGGGCAGGGGGGGCGAGCAGTACTTC. Translating it yields CASSFSPGRGGEQYF.

The chain is built from TRBV6-6 and TRBJ2-7; D possibly corresponds to TRBD1 (6 bases). V was trimmed by 5 bases and J by 3 bases, leaving 11 bases between them. Germline V lookup: CDR1 MNHNY, CDR2 SVGAGI (reference sequence). CDR3 length: 13 residues. Written as DNA, the CDR3 is TGTGCCAGCAGTACCCTGGACAGCTACGAGCAGTACTTC. Its translation is CASSTLDSYEQYF.

The V and J genes are TRBV29-1 and TRBJ1-1, with 9 bases that match TRBD1. With V trimmed by 3 bases and J by 4 bases, 6 bases remained unmatched. This CDR3 is built from 14 residues. The V gene's germline CDR1 is SQVTM and CDR2 ANQGSEA. The CDR3 reads CSVEGQGVGTEAFF. The DNA for the CDR3 is TGCAGCGTTGAGGGACAGGGCGTAGGCACTGAAGCTTTCTTT.

The chain employs TRBV20-1 and TRBJ1-1; 8 bases are shared with TRBD1. The germline CDR1 and CDR2 sequences are DFQATT and SNEGSKA (reference sequence). V was clipped by 4 bases and J by 10 bases; unmatched bases: 8. CDR3 length: 12 residues. Here the CDR3 reads CSATGGVAGAFF. CDR3 nucleotide sequence: TGCAGTGCTACAGGGGGCGTTGCTGGAGCTTTCTTT.

The sample holds many counts of this clonotype. The genes are TRBV4-1 and TRBJ1-3; D not certain. The germline V gene has CDR1 MGHRA and CDR2 YSYEKL. V lost 4 bases and J 2 bases, leaving 12 bases between the germline ends. There are 15 residues in the CDR3. CDR3 nucleotide sequence: TGCGCCAGCAGCCCTCAGGTGACACCTGGAAACACCATATATTTT. Protein sequence: CASSPQVTPGNTIYF.

V and J are TRBV20-1 and TRBJ2-5; possible D gene TRBD1, 5 bases. The CDR3 sequence is 12 residues long. With 4 bases removed from V and 5 bases from J, the gap between germline ends came to 11 bases. Germline-derived CDR1 and CDR2 are DFQATT and SNEGSKA (reference sequence). This CDR3 reads CSAIREHETQYF. CDR3 DNA: TGCAGTGCTATCAGGGAACACGAGACCCAGTACTTC.

This clonotype was observed many times. J is TRBJ1-1 and V is TRBV5-1; TRBD1 agrees at 9 bases. The CDR3 extends over 16 amino acids. V gave up 5 bases and J gave up 0 bases; unmatched junction bases: 8. Germline assignment: CDR1 SGHRS and CDR2 YFSETQ. The CDR3: CASRLQGASMNTEAFF. CDR3 coding DNA: TGCGCCAGCAGGCTACAGGGGGCCTCCATGAACACTGAAGCTTTCTTT.

This clonotype was seen just once. This chain uses TRBV10-2 with TRBJ1-3; D gene ambiguous. The V end was cut by 5 bases, the J end by 7 bases, with 9 bases between. CDR1 WSHSY and CDR2 SAAADI come from the germline V gene. This CDR3 comprises 12 residues. DNA of the CDR3: TGCGCCAGCAGTTACAACGGGAACACCATATATTTT. Protein sequence: CASSYNGNTIYF.

The chain has TRBV2 and TRBJ1-5; no clear D. V was shortened by 1 base and J by 2 bases, with 9 bases between the two germline ends. The CDR3 sequence is 15 residues long. Germline-derived CDR1 and CDR2 are SNHLY and FYNNEI. The CDR3 loop reads CASSEGWGGNQPQHF. The CDR3 DNA is TGTGCCAGCAGTGAAGGGTGGGGAGGCAATCAGCCCCAGCATTTT.

V and J are TRBV9 and TRBJ2-7; D is perhaps TRBD2 (5 bases). The CDR3 is 15 residues long. The V gene lost 0 bases and the J gene lost 2 bases, with 12 bases spanning the gap. Germline CDR1 reads SGDLS; CDR2 reads YYNGEE. The CDR3 region has the DNA TGTGCCAGCAGCGTAGTAGCGACTGGAGCCTACGAGCAGTACTTC. The encoded protein is CASSVVATGAYEQYF.

This chain connects TRBV25-1 to TRBJ2-6, with D possibly TRBD1 on 6 matching bases. Germline V gene data show CDR1 as MGHDK and CDR2 as SYGVNS. The V and J ends lost 2 bases and 0 bases respectively, with 20 bases between them. The CDR3 spans 20 residues. CDR3 nucleotides: TGTGCCAGCAGTGAAACGACAGGAGCCAAGTTCCCCTCTGGGGCCAACGTCCTGACTTTC. Protein product: CASSETTGAKFPSGANVLTF. Drawing the rest from reference TRBV25-1 and TRBJ2-6, the complete variable domain is EADIYQTPRYLVIGTGKKITLECSQTMGHDKMYWYQQDPGMELHLIHYSYGVNSTEKGDLSSESTVSRIRTEHFPLTLESARPSHTSQYLCASSETTGAKFPSGANVLTFGAGSRLTVL.

The J gene is TRBJ2-4, the V gene TRBV5-1, with D perhaps TRBD2 (6 bases). The germline gives CDR1 SGHRS, CDR2 YFSETQ. Trimming shortened V by 4 bases and J by 8 bases, and 13 bases separated the two germline ends. CDR3 length: 13 residues. CDR3 bases: TGCGCCAGCAGCGGAGGGACTTACGACATTCAGTACTTC. This sequence encodes CASSGGTYDIQYF.

Remarks on this clonotype: The junction and the germline gene differ at one end; a read error may be behind it. V and J are TRBV10-1 and TRBJ1-6, with D unclear. The CDR3 length is 13 residues. Germline assignment: CDR1 WNHNN and CDR2 SYGVQD (reference sequence). CDR3 nucleotides: TGCGCCAGCAGTCCCAAAGCGGGATCACCCCTCCATTTT. It is translated as CASSPKAGSPLHF.

This clonotype came up many times. The V and J genes are TRBV19 and TRBJ2-7; a possible D gene is TRBD1 (6 bases). CDR3 length: 15 residues. V lost 4 bases and J 0 bases, leaving 13 bases between the germline ends. Germline V lookup: CDR1 LNHDA, CDR2 SQIVND (reference sequence). The CDR3 loop reads CASSTSGVLSYEQYF. The CDR3 region has the DNA TGTGCCAGTAGTACTTCAGGGGTACTCTCCTACGAGCAGTACTTC.

V is TRBV2 and J is TRBJ2-1, with 8 bases aligning to TRBD2. Trimming at V came to 5 bases and at J to 4 bases, leaving 7 bases not matched to a gene. The CDR3 is 15 residues long. Germline values: CDR1 SNHLY, CDR2 FYNNEI. The CDR3 coding sequence is TGTGCCAGCAGTCGGGCGGGAGGATCGTACAATGAGCAGTTCTTC. This sequence encodes CASSRAGGSYNEQFF. Full variable domain (rest looked up from reference TRBV2 and TRBJ2-1): EPEVTQTPSHQVTQMGQEVILRCVPISNHLYFYWYRQILGQKVEFLVSFYNNEISEKSEIFDDQFSVERPDGSNFTLKIRSTKLEDSAMYFCASSRAGGSYNEQFFGPGTRLTVL.

The CDR3 spells CSARVGLGNTIYF. DNA for the CDR3: TGCAGTGCTAGAGTGGGCCTCGGAAACACCATATATTTT. The chain joins TRBV20-1 to TRBJ1-3; D gene ambiguous. This CDR3 is built from 13 residues. Per germline, CDR1 DFQATT and CDR2 SNEGSKA (reference sequence). V lost 1 base and J 4 bases, leaving 8 bases between the germline ends.

The chain carries TRBV7-9 and TRBJ2-3, with 11 bases that match TRBD2. The CDR3 extends over 17 amino acids. Per germline, CDR1 SEHNR and CDR2 FQNEAQ (reference sequence). V dropped 0 bases and J dropped 10; count of bases not matched to a gene: 12. This CDR3 reads CASSLAASGGPSGAQYF. Here the CDR3 DNA reads TGTGCCAGCAGCTTAGCGGCTAGCGGGGGGCCTTCGGGTGCGCAGTATTTT. Filled out from reference TRBV7-9 and TRBJ2-3, the complete variable domain reads DTGVSQNPRHKITKRGQNVTFRCDPISEHNRLYWYRQTLGQGPEFLTYFQNEAQLEKSRLLSDRFSAERPKGSFSTLEIQRTEQGDSAMYLCASSLAASGGPSGAQYFGPGTRLTVL.

This clonotype was found a few times. The rearrangement joins TRBV5-1 to TRBJ1-1, with D hard to call. CDR1 is SGHRS and CDR2 is YFSETQ in the germline V gene. CDR3 length: 11 amino acids. The germline V and J ends were trimmed by 4 bases and 7 bases, with 8 bases remaining between them. The CDR3 reads CASSVRYEAFF. The CDR3 DNA follows: TGCGCCAGCAGCGTCAGGTATGAAGCTTTCTTT.

The chain combines TRBV2 with TRBJ2-6; D remains unclear. The CDR3 is 14 residues long. Looked up from germline, CDR1 is SNHLY and CDR2 is FYNNEI. V lost 3 bases and J lost 0, with 3 bases in between. The CDR3 sequence is CASSEYSGANVLTF. The CDR3 DNA reads TGTGCCAGCAGTGAGTACTCTGGGGCCAACGTCCTGACTTTC. Full variable domain (missing parts from reference TRBV2 and TRBJ2-6): EPEVTQTPSHQVTQMGQEVILRCVPISNHLYFYWYRQILGQKVEFLVSFYNNEISEKSEIFDDQFSVERPDGSNFTLKIRSTKLEDSAMYFCASSEYSGANVLTFGAGSRLTVL.

This clonotype was seen many times. The rearrangement uses TRBV12-3 or TRBV12-4 and TRBJ1-1, with no clear D. This CDR3 has 13 residues. V was clipped by 7 bases and J by 4 bases, with 13 bases between them. The CDR3 DNA sequence: TGTGCCAGCATCGAAGAGACTATCACTGAAGCTTTCTTT. Translation: CASIEETITEAFF.

This clonotype was counted a single time. The V gene is TRBV7-8, the J gene TRBJ1-3; 7 bases agree with TRBD1. Per the germline V gene, CDR1 is SGHVS and CDR2 is FQNEAQ. This CDR3 is 15 amino acids long. V shed 4 bases, J shed 4 bases, and the junction held 7 bases outside the gene matches. The CDR3 DNA is TGTGCCAGCAGCTACCTGACAGGGTCCGGAAACACCATATATTTT. It specifies CASSYLTGSGNTIYF.

This rearrangement joins TRBV6-5 to TRBJ2-3; perhaps D is TRBD1 or TRBD2 (6 bases each). There are 14 residues in the CDR3. Germline V lookup: CDR1 MNHEY, CDR2 SVGAGI. Trimming left V 6 bases short and J 0 bases short, with 10 bases between. The CDR3 reads CASRRGGSTDTQYF. Here the CDR3 DNA reads TGTGCCAGCAGGAGAGGGGGGAGCACAGATACGCAGTATTTT.

Comment on this clonotype: Its ends do not fully match the called genes, so a read error is possible. CDR3: CSAGTATMKTEAFF. Here the CDR3 DNA reads TGCAGCGCTGGGACAGCGACTATGAAAACTGAAGCTTTCTTT. V gene TRBV29-1 combines with J gene TRBJ1-1; 7 bases fit TRBD1. The CDR3 has 14 amino acids. Germline CDR1 and CDR2: SQVTM and ANQGSEA.

This chain links TRBV7-9 with TRBJ2-3; 8 bases are a match to TRBD2. This CDR3 is built from 18 residues. In germline, CDR1 is SEHNR, CDR2 FQNEAQ (reference sequence). Trimming cost V 5 bases and J 1 base; bases outside gene matches: 14. The CDR3 bases are TGTGCCAGCAGCCTGACCGTTAGCGGGACGCGGGGCACAGATACGCAGTATTTT. This gives the protein CASSLTVSGTRGTDTQYF.